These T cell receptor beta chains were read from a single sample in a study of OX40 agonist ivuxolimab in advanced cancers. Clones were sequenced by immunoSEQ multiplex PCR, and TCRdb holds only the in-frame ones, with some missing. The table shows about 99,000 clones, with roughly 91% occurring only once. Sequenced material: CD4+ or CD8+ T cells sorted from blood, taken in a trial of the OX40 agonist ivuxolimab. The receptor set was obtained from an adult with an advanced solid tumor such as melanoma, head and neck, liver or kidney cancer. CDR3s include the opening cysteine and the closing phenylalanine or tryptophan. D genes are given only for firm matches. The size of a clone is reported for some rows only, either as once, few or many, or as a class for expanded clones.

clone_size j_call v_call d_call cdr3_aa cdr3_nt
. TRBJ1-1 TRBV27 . CASSLWGNTEAFF TGTGCCAGCAGTTTGTGGGGGAACACTGAAGCTTTCTTT
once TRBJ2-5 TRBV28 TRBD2 CATIPPLAGGGQETQYF TGTGCCACCATCCCCCCCCTAGCGGGAGGGGGACAAGAGACCCAGTACTTC
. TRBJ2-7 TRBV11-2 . CASSLTSLEQYF TGTGCCAGCAGCTTGACATCTTTGGAGCAGTACTTC
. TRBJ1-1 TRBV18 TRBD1 CASSPREGARGTEAFF TGTGCCAGCTCACCACGTGAGGGGGCAAGGGGTACTGAAGCTTTCTTT
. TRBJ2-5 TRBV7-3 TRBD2 CASSLTGGQETQYF TGTGCCAGCAGCTTAACCGGGGGGCAAGAGACCCAGTACTTC
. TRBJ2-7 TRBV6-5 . CASSLPYEQYF TGTGCCAGCAGCCTCCCCTACGAGCAGTACTTC
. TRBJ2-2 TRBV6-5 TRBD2 CASSGAGGYTGELFF TGTGCCAGCTCGGGAGCGGGAGGCTATACCGGGGAGCTGTTTTTT
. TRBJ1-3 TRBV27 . CASSLAFGGNTIYF TGTGCCAGCAGTTTGGCGTTCGGGGGAAACACCATATATTTT
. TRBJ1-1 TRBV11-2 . CASSLADSLNTEAFF TGTGCCAGCAGCTTAGCGGACAGCCTGAACACTGAAGCTTTCTTT
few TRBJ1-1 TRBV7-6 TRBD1 CASSLWDRGVNTEAFF TGTGCCAGCAGCTTGTGGGACAGGGGAGTGAACACTGAAGCTTTCTTT
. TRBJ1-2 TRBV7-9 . CASSLDPRQRENYGYTF TGTGCCAGCAGCTTAGATCCCCGACAGCGGGAAAACTATGGCTACACCTTC
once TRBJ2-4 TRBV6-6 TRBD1 CASRDPGQAKNIQYF TGTGCCAGCAGGGATCCGGGACAGGCCAAAAACATTCAGTACTTC
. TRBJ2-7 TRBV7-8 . CASSPDRARSSYEQYF TGTGCCAGCAGCCCCGATCGGGCCCGAAGCTCCTACGAGCAGTACTTC
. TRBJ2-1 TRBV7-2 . CASSLLAEQFF TGTGCCAGCAGCTTGTTGGCAGAGCAGTTCTTC
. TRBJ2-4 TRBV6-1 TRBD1 CASRDLTGAQKLEYF TGTGCCAGCAGAGACCTTACAGGGGCACAAAAACTGGAGTACTTC
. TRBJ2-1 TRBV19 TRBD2 CASSGLGRNEQFF TGTGCCAGTAGCGGACTAGGACGCAATGAGCAGTTCTTC
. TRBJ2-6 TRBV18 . CASSQETGANVLTF TGTGCCAGCTCACAGGAGACTGGGGCCAACGTCCTGACTTTC
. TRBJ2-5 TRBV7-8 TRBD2 CASSPPLAVQETQYF TGTGCCAGCAGCCCACCCCTAGCGGTACAAGAGACCCAGTACTTC
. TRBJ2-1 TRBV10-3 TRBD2 CAIKGREVDNEQFF TGTGCCATCAAGGGGCGGGAGGTCGACAATGAGCAGTTCTTC
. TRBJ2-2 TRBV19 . CASRGGVAEDTGELFF TGTGCCAGTAGGGGTGGGGTAGCGGAAGACACCGGGGAGCTGTTTTTT
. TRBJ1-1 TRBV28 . CASSPAGVANTEAFF TGTGCCAGCAGTCCAGCAGGGGTTGCGAACACTGAAGCTTTCTTT
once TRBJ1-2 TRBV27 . CASSFPIDGNYGYTF TGTGCCAGCAGTTTTCCCATCGACGGAAACTATGGCTACACCTTC
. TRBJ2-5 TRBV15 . CATSRDWGSGETQYF TGTGCCACCAGCAGAGATTGGGGGAGTGGAGAGACCCAGTACTTC
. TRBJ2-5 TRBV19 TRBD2 CASSSSGSTGETQYF TGTGCCAGTAGTTCGAGCGGGAGTACTGGAGAGACCCAGTACTTC
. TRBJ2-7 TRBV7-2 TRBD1 CASSSTGGIYFLYF TGTGCCAGCAGCTCGACAGGGGGGATTTATTTTCTGTACTTC
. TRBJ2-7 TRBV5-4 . CASSPASGGRLNF TGTGCCAGCAGCCCAGCCTCGGGTGGGAGGCTGAACTTC
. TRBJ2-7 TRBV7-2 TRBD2 CASSTSGSTYEQYF TGTGCAAGTAGCACTAGCGGCTCTACCTACGAGCAGTACTTC
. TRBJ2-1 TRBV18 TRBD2 CASSRSSGRVDEQFF TGTGCCAGCTCCCGTTCGAGCGGGAGGGTGGATGAGCAGTTCTTC
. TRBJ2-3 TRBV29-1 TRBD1 CSVPYRDRGPPSTDTQYF TGCAGCGTCCCCTACCGGGACAGGGGGCCCCCTAGCACAGATACGCAGTATTTT
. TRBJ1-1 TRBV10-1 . CASSEFPGPNTEAFF TGCGCCAGCAGTGAGTTTCCGGGACCAAACACTGAAGCTTTCTTT
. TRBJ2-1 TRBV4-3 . CASSRAGGLGYNEQFF TGCGCCAGCAGCAGGGCCGGGGGGCTAGGCTACAATGAGCAGTTCTTC
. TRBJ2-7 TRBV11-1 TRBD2 CASSLGTSGSTGEQYF TGTGCCAGCAGCTTAGGGACTAGCGGGAGTACGGGCGAGCAGTACTTC
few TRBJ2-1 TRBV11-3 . CASSLGGANEQFF TGTGCCAGCAGCTTGGGCGGGGCCAATGAGCAGTTCTTC
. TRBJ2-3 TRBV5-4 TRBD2 CASSLLVSGRADTQYF TGTGCCAGCAGCTTGTTAGTGAGCGGGAGGGCTGATACGCAGTATTTT
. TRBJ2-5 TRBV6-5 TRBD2 CASSYSTSGRETQYF TGTGCCAGCAGTTACTCGACTAGCGGGAGGGAGACCCAGTACTTC
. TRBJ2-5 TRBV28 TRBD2 CASSSRSGRAEKGIYQETQYF TGTGCCAGCAGCTCCCGTAGCGGGAGGGCCGAAAAGGGGATTTACCAAGAGACCCAGTACTTC
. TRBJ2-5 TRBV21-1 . CASTEGGSWETQYF TGTGCCAGCACGGAAGGCGGGAGTTGGGAGACCCAGTACTTC
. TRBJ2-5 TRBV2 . CASSEVRETQYF TGTGCCAGCAGTGAAGTAAGGGAGACCCAGTACTTC
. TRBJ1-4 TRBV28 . CASSYRQAGSEKLFF TGTGCCAGCAGTTACCGACAGGCGGGTAGTGAAAAACTGTTTTTT
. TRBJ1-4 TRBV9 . CASSVGGRGEKLFF TGTGCCAGCAGCGTAGGGGGACGGGGTGAAAAACTGTTTTTT
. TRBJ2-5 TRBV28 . CASSPRVNQETQYF TGTGCCAGCAGTCCCAGGGTAAACCAAGAGACCCAGTACTTC
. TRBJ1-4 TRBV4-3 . CASSQATGKGHEKLFF TGCGCCAGCAGCCAAGCAACAGGGAAGGGGCATGAAAAACTGTTTTTT
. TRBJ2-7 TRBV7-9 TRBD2 CASSLGTSGVWEQYF TGTGCCAGCAGCTTGGGGACTAGCGGTGTGTGGGAGCAGTACTTC
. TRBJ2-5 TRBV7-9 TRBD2 CASRWGLAGGPETQYF TGTGCCAGCAGATGGGGACTAGCGGGAGGGCCAGAGACCCAGTACTTC
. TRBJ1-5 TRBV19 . CASGFLNQPQHF TGTGCCAGTGGGTTCCTCAATCAGCCCCAGCATTTT
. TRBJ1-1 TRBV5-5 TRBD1 CASSPRQGRDTEAFF TGTGCCAGCAGCCCGCGACAGGGGAGGGACACTGAAGCTTTCTTT
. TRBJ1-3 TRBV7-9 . CASSFAGSSGNTIYF TGTGCCAGCAGTTTTGCCGGCAGTTCTGGAAACACCATATATTTT
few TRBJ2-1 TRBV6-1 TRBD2 CASSESSGSYNEQFF TGTGCCAGCAGTGAGTCTAGCGGAAGCTACAATGAGCAGTTCTTC